This TCR beta chain was profiled in a study of EBV T-cell therapy then PD-1 blockade in nasopharyngeal carcinoma. This CDR3 has 15 amino acids. The V and J ends lost 7 bases and 3 bases, in that order; junction bases with no gene match: 9. Germline loops: CDR1 LNHDA, CDR2 SQIVND (reference sequence). As concerns this clone: The target antigen is unknown.

The treatment denotes: AdE1-LMPpoly-expanded autologous EBV-specific T-cell therapy followed by anti-PD-1 nivolumab. Repertoires were generated with immunoSEQ multiplex PCR, while TCRdb's copy carries only in-frame clones and drops some. The sample includes 25,000 or so clones, over 75% of them seen just once. The sequences come from CD8+ T cells from blood, collected at day 61 from a patient whose treatment included autologous EBV-specific T cells and nivolumab. The sequence came from a man aged 40-49 years with nasopharyngeal carcinoma. This chain connects TRBV19 to TRBJ2-4, with 7 positions matching TRBD1. The DNA of the CDR3 is TGTGCCAGTACCCTTAGACAGGGTAGCAAAAACATTCAGTACTTC. Translated: CASTLRQGSKNIQYF.